Here is one T cell receptor beta chain with its context. Its antigen is unknown. Sequenced by immunoSEQ multiplex PCR; TCRdb stores in-frame clones only, minus some. The table lists 100,000 to 150,000 clones, 70% to 85% of them singletons. This sample is part of a study of T cell responses to AZD1222 COVID-19 vaccine. At the level of the study: Second-dose timings of about 4 or about 12 weeks were pooled.

Study results and limitations: A reported finding is that nearly half of spike-specific TCRs target unmutated variant regions. There were vaccine-associated CD4 TCRs across spike, dominant at 160-218 and 743-854. An increase in Spike-specific TCR breadth and depth was observed after two AZD1222 doses.

Trimming removed 3 bases at V and 11 bases at J, with 17 bases between. The CDR3 totals 14 residues. Per the germline V gene, CDR1 is MDHEN and CDR2 is SYDVKM. The chain uses TRBV28 and TRBJ1-5; a weak D match, TRBD1 (5 bases). This clonotype was sampled from an adult in good health. Here the sequenced sample was peripheral blood, taken on day 0 of AZD1222 vaccination. The CDR3 coding sequence is TGTGCCAGCAGTTTTAGTGGGGACTCTCTTGCCCAGCATTTT. As protein: CASSFSGDSLAQHF.